One and the same sample provided the 26 T cell receptor beta chains below, sequenced in a study of T cells expressing NK-cell markers. TCRdb re-analyzed the 5' RACE reads; it lists each CDR3 protein once, without DNA. Its listing shows roughly 390,000 distinct CDR3 sequences. Sequencing was done on a sample of blood T cells: a sorted CD56 or NKG2C T cell subset, CD4+ or CD8+ T cells, or bulk PBMC T cells (not recorded which). The receptors come from a man aged 18 to 69 in good health.

The V and J genes are TRBV7-2 and TRBJ2-7; without DNA, the TCRdb call of TRBD2 cannot be checked. In germline, CDR1 is SGHTA, CDR2 FQGNSA. This CDR3 is 15 amino acids long. The CDR3 reads CASSSSPSGGVEQYF.

The chain uses TRBV9 and TRBJ2-5; the TRBD2 assignment by TCRdb is unverifiable without DNA. This CDR3 comprises 15 residues. Germline V gene data show CDR1 as SGDLS and CDR2 as YYNGEE. The CDR3 protein is CASREGLAGRETQYF.

J is TRBJ1-5 and V is TRBV28; absent DNA, TCRdb's TRBD1 call cannot be checked. Looked up from germline, CDR1 is MDHEN and CDR2 is SYDVKM. The CDR3 contains 17 residues. The chain's CDR3 is CASSPGTGGSLIQPQHF.

V usage is TRBV20-1 and J usage is TRBJ1-5; TCRdb names TRBD1, which stays unverified in the absence of DNA. CDR1 and CDR2 (germline): DFQATT, SNEGSKA (reference sequence). The CDR3 runs 15 residues. The CDR3 here is CSARERTGGLGPQHF.

The V and J genes are TRBV12-3 or TRBV12-4 and TRBJ1-5; lacking DNA, the TRBD1 call made by TCRdb goes unchecked. The CDR3 loop spans 15 amino acids. CDR3 sequence reads: CASSFGQNSNQPQHF.

The gene calls are TRBV20-1 and TRBJ1-2; TCRdb indicates TRBD1, and absent DNA this call remains unverified. Germline V gives CDR1 DFQATT, CDR2 SNEGSKA (reference sequence). CDR3 length: 14 amino acids. CDR3 protein: CSAPRTGNNYGYTF.

The V gene is TRBV2, the J gene TRBJ1-1; the TCRdb call, TRBD1, lacks DNA for checking. Per the germline V gene, CDR1 is SNHLY and CDR2 is FYNNEI. The CDR3 totals 15 residues. The chain's CDR3 is CASILGTYMNTEAFF.

The chain has TRBV6-6 and TRBJ1-5. Germline V gene sequence: CDR1 MNHNY, CDR2 SVGAGI (reference sequence). CDR3 length: 12 residues. The CDR3 sequence is CATLGFDQPQHF.

CDR3 loop: CASSLRQAVGYEQYF. The genes are TRBV28 and TRBJ2-7. The length of the CDR3 is 15 residues. The germline V gene has CDR1 MDHEN and CDR2 SYDVKM.

The CDR3 reads CSATGGASSEQYF. This chain links TRBV20-1 with TRBJ2-7; TCRdb designates TRBD1, a call that cannot be tested without DNA. The germline V gene has CDR1 DFQATT and CDR2 SNEGSKA (reference sequence). The length of the CDR3 is 13 residues.

The CDR3 spells CASSFIDIYNEQFF. The chain carries TRBV12-3 or TRBV12-4 and TRBJ2-1. The CDR3 loop spans 14 amino acids.

CDR3 region: CASSPGLQRRETQYF. The chain has TRBV5-1 and TRBJ2-5; without DNA, the TCRdb call of TRBD2 cannot be checked. This CDR3 region has 15 residues. Germline V gene data show CDR1 as SGHRS and CDR2 as YFSETQ. Filled out from reference TRBV5-1 and TRBJ2-5, the complete variable domain reads KAGVTQTPRYLIKTRGQQVTLSCSPISGHRSVSWYQQTPGQGLQFLFEYFSETQRNKGNFPGRFSGRQFSNSRSEMNVSTLELGDSALYLCASSPGLQRRETQYFGPGTRLLVL.

The chain couples TRBV7-2 to TRBJ2-7. The germline V gene has CDR1 SGHTA and CDR2 FQGNSA. The CDR3 is 14 amino acids. This chain's CDR3 is CASSLRVVGYEQYF.

This rearrangement joins TRBV20-1 to TRBJ2-3; lacking DNA, the TRBD2 call made by TCRdb goes unchecked. Germline CDR1 DFQATT, CDR2 SNEGSKA (reference sequence). The CDR3 has 14 amino acids. CDR3 amino acids: CSAPAGGNGDTQYF.

The V gene is TRBV16, the J gene TRBJ1-2; the D gene TCRdb calls, TRBD1, cannot be checked with no DNA. The CDR3 length is 12 residues. In germline, CDR1 is KGHSY, CDR2 FQNENV. CDR3 in amino acids: CASSPNRGSYTF.

The genes are TRBV20-1 and TRBJ2-2; TCRdb calls TRBD2, which cannot be checked without DNA. CDR1 is DFQATT and CDR2 is SNEGSKA in the germline V gene (reference sequence). The CDR3 loop spans 16 amino acids. Here the CDR3 reads CSARDWDSGGAGELFF.

This chain connects TRBV12-3 or TRBV12-4 to TRBJ2-7; the TRBD2 assignment by TCRdb is unverifiable without DNA. The CDR3 length is 15 residues. CDR3: CASRGLAGGFYEQYF.

The V and J genes are TRBV5-1 and TRBJ2-7. The CDR3 covers 11 residues. Germline V CDR1 and CDR2: SGHRS, YFSETQ. The CDR3 here is CASSPRREQYF.

The chain carries TRBV4-1 and TRBJ2-7; TCRdb names TRBD1, which stays unverified in the absence of DNA. Germline V gene lookup returns CDR1 MGHRA and CDR2 YSYEKL. CDR3 length: 17 amino acids. The CDR3 sequence is CASSQRGGGRGDYEQYF.

CDR3 protein: CASSFQGGMGNTIYF. The chain employs TRBV12-3 or TRBV12-4 and TRBJ1-3. The CDR3 length is 15 residues.

CDR3 region: CASKRGGGSSSYNEQFF. The V call is TRBV2, the J call TRBJ2-1; TCRdb reports TRBD2, a call that lacks DNA to check it against. This CDR3 has 17 residues. Germline-derived CDR1 and CDR2 are SNHLY and FYNNEI. The full variable domain, in which reference TRBV2 and TRBJ2-1 provide the parts outside the CDR3, is EPEVTQTPSHQVTQMGQEVILRCVPISNHLYFYWYRQILGQKVEFLVSFYNNEISEKSEIFDDQFSVERPDGSNFTLKIRSTKLEDSAMYFCASKRGGGSSSYNEQFFGPGTRLTVL.

The V gene is TRBV3-1, the J gene TRBJ2-3; there is no DNA to check the TCRdb D call of TRBD1. Germline CDR1 and CDR2: LGHDT and YNNKEL (reference sequence). The CDR3 loop spans 16 amino acids. CDR3 residues: CASSHPRGPTGDTQYF.

The genes are TRBV20-1 and TRBJ2-7; the D gene TCRdb calls, TRBD1, cannot be checked with no DNA. Germline loops: CDR1 DFQATT, CDR2 SNEGSKA (reference sequence). The CDR3 loop spans 13 amino acids. The CDR3: CSARSDRRNEQYF.

This sequence joins TRBV7-9 and TRBJ2-1; TCRdb returns TRBD1, unconfirmable since there is no DNA. Germline CDR1 reads SEHNR; CDR2 reads FQNEAQ (reference sequence). The CDR3 runs 17 residues. The CDR3 is CASSLRAASGFDNEQFF.

V usage is TRBV10-3 and J usage is TRBJ1-2; TCRdb's D call, TRBD1, is unchecked because there is no DNA. This CDR3 contains 12 residues. Germline loops: CDR1 ENHRY, CDR2 SYGVKD. The CDR3 protein is CATRTGSYGYTF.

The chain joins TRBV4-1 to TRBJ2-1; TCRdb selects TRBD1, and the lack of DNA leaves this call unchecked. The CDR3 contains 18 residues. Germline V gene data show CDR1 as MGHRA and CDR2 as YSYEKL. The CDR3 sequence is CASSQDLSPGQGKNEQFF.